The 25 T cell receptor beta chains reported below all come from one sample, sequenced in a study of human T cells and chemical hapten exposure. As for time point: pre-sensitization, week 0. The treatment was: therapeutic diphenylcyclopropenone sensitization with weekly scalp DPC. Via MiXCR, TCRdb re-called the RACE reads, giving one row per CDR3 protein. Among some 60,000 distinct CDR3 sequences listed, about 11% were seen once. The sequences come from whole blood, collected in connection with sensitization to the hapten diphenylcyclopropenone (DPC). These TCRs come from a woman in her forties with alopecia areata. Some clones in this sample may be carry-over from other donors' samples.

V is TRBV7-2 and J is TRBJ2-5; the D gene is possibly TRBD2 (5 bases). The germline V and J ends were trimmed by 4 bases and 4 bases, with 13 bases remaining between them. Per the germline V gene, CDR1 is SGHTA and CDR2 is FQGNSA. The CDR3 contains 14 residues. The CDR3 nucleotides read TGTGCCAGCAGCTCGGAGAGGGTGGTAGAGACCCAGTACTTC. It specifies CASSSERVVETQYF.

This clonotype came up many times. The V gene is TRBV11-2, the J gene TRBJ2-7; 10 bases are a match to TRBD1. With 5 bases clipped from V and 3 bases from J, the junction kept 7 bases outside the gene matches. The germline V gene has CDR1 SGHAT and CDR2 FQNNGV. This CDR3 spans 15 amino acids. CDR3 sequence: CASSPGTGVFYEQYF. In nucleotides, the CDR3 is TGTGCCAGCAGCCCGGGGACAGGGGTTTTCTACGAGCAGTACTTC.

The table lists this clonotype with many counts. J is TRBJ2-3 and V is TRBV7-6; 7 nucleotides match TRBD2. Per germline, CDR1 SGHVS and CDR2 FNYEAQ. V lost 2 bases and J lost 8; bases outside the gene matches: 13. The CDR3 extends over 16 amino acids. This chain's CDR3 is CASSLLSGTVLVTQYF. The CDR3 nucleotides read TGTGCCAGCAGCTTATTAAGCGGGACGGTCCTCGTTACGCAGTATTTT. Variable domain in full (rest from reference TRBV7-6 and TRBJ2-3): GAGVSQSPRYKVTKRGQDVALRCDPISGHVSLYWYRQALGQGPEFLTYFNYEAQQDKSGLPNDRFSAERPEGSISTLTIQRTEQRDSAMYRCASSLLSGTVLVTQYFGPGTRLTVL.

In its sample, this clonotype was seen once. The chain is built from TRBV6-5 and TRBJ2-3; no clear D gene. This CDR3 is built from 13 residues. The germline V gene has CDR1 MNHEY and CDR2 SVGAGI. With 2 bases removed from V and 3 bases from J, the gap between germline ends came to 6 bases. The CDR3 sequence: CASSYPSTDTQYF. In DNA, the CDR3 is TGTGCCAGCAGTTACCCTAGTACAGATACGCAGTATTTT.

The chain joins TRBV27 to TRBJ2-3; D call uncertain. V dropped 4 bases and J dropped 2 bases, with 19 bases sitting between them. Germline V CDR1 and CDR2: MNHEY, SMNVEV (reference sequence). The length of the CDR3 is 17 residues. The CDR3 region has the DNA TGTGCCAGCAGTTCCCCCTCTACCCAGCAAAACACAGATACGCAGTATTTT. Translated: CASSSPSTQQNTDTQYF.

This chain connects TRBV11-2 to TRBJ2-5; D call uncertain. The CDR3 sequence is 13 residues long. Deletions cut 0 bases from V and 4 bases from J, with 6 bases between. Germline assignment: CDR1 SGHAT and CDR2 FQNNGV. This CDR3 is CASSLDHTETQYF. CDR3 nucleotide sequence: TGTGCCAGCAGCTTAGATCATACAGAGACCCAGTACTTC.

The V call is TRBV20-1, the J call TRBJ2-1; perhaps TRBD2 as D (5 bases). In germline, CDR1 is DFQATT, CDR2 SNEGSKA (reference sequence). This CDR3 is 15 amino acids long. The germline V and J ends were trimmed by 3 bases and 6 bases, with 18 bases remaining between them. The CDR3 loop reads CSASASEDWFNEQFF. CDR3 DNA sequence: TGCAGTGCTAGTGCTTCCGAGGACTGGTTCAATGAGCAGTTCTTC.

This clonotype was recorded at least ten times. The V gene is TRBV5-4, the J gene TRBJ2-7; D is ambiguous. The CDR3 length is 14 residues. Germline CDR1 is SGHNT and CDR2 is YYREEE (reference sequence). V lost 4 bases and J lost 5, with 16 bases in between. This chain's CDR3 is CASSGGPAADEQYF. CDR3 bases: TGTGCCAGCAGCGGTGGACCGGCCGCCGACGAGCAGTACTTC.

This clonotype was detected ten times or more. V gene TRBV10-3 combines with J gene TRBJ2-1; D unresolved. The germline V gene has CDR1 ENHRY and CDR2 SYGVKD. The CDR3 has 15 residues. V shed 3 bases and J shed 6 bases, with 15 bases lying between them. The CDR3 spells CAISDRNSYGNEQFF. The CDR3 DNA is TGTGCCATCAGTGATAGGAACAGCTATGGCAATGAGCAGTTCTTC.

This clonotype was recorded only once. The chain links TRBV5-5 to TRBJ2-7, with D perhaps matching TRBD2 (6 bases). The CDR3 has 14 amino acids. CDR1 is SGHKS, CDR2 YYEKEE, per germline (reference sequence). V lost 0 bases, J lost 2 bases, and 9 bases lay in between. This CDR3 is CASSLGLVPYEQYF. The CDR3 DNA follows: TGTGCCAGCAGCTTGGGACTAGTTCCCTACGAGCAGTACTTC.

The chain carries TRBV6-2 or TRBV6-3 and TRBJ2-7, with 11 bases matching TRBD2. The V gene end was trimmed by 7 bases and the J gene end by 2 bases; junction bases not matched to a gene: 7. Germline V CDR1 and CDR2: MNHEY, SVGEGT. The CDR3 has 15 amino acids. The CDR3 reads CASIRALAGAYEQYF. The CDR3 nucleotides read TGTGCCAGCATTAGGGCACTAGCGGGAGCCTACGAGCAGTACTTC.

In its sample, this clonotype was seen many times. The V and J genes are TRBV19 and TRBJ1-2, with 9 bases matching TRBD1. Per the germline V gene, CDR1 is LNHDA and CDR2 is SQIVND (reference sequence). CDR3 length: 14 residues. The J segment lost 2 bases and the V segment lost 5 bases, leaving 3 bases of the junction unmatched. The CDR3: CASSVQGANYGYTF. CDR3 nucleotides: TGTGCCAGTAGTGTACAGGGGGCGAACTATGGCTACACCTTC.

This clonotype was detected ten times or more. V gene TRBV20-1 combines with J gene TRBJ2-3, with D perhaps TRBD1 or TRBD2 (5 bases each). The CDR3 runs to 13 residues. Trimming removed 3 bases from V and 0 bases from J, with 7 bases in between. The germline V gene encodes CDR1 DFQATT and CDR2 SNEGSKA (reference sequence). The CDR3: CSASRGSTDTQYF. CDR3 nucleotide sequence: TGCAGTGCTAGCCGGGGCAGCACAGATACGCAGTATTTT.

V and J are TRBV7-8 and TRBJ2-5, with a weak D call TRBD1 (5 bases). Deletions cut 1 base from V and 3 bases from J, with 15 bases between. CDR3 length equals 16 residues. Germline V gene sequence: CDR1 SGHVS, CDR2 FQNEAQ. CDR3 residues: CASSLGGGLGEETQYF. The DNA for the CDR3 is TGTGCCAGCAGCTTAGGCGGTGGCCTAGGGGAAGAGACCCAGTACTTC.

This chain connects TRBV30 to TRBJ2-1; 10 bases line up with TRBD1. CDR3 length: 14 amino acids. CDR1 is GTSNPN and CDR2 is SVGIG in the germline V gene (reference sequence). J lost 6 bases, V lost 8 bases, and 10 bases had no gene match. The CDR3 DNA reads as TGTGCCCGACGGGGACAGGGGTTCAGCAATGAGCAGTTCTTC. Amino acid sequence: CARRGQGFSNEQFF.

The rearrangement joins TRBV7-2 to TRBJ2-3, with 9 bases that match TRBD2. With 6 bases clipped from V and 3 bases from J, the junction kept 10 bases outside the gene matches. The CDR3 has 16 residues. Germline CDR1 and CDR2: SGHTA and FQGNSA. For the CDR3, the DNA is TGTGCCAGCAGTCGGCGGGGGGGCCGAGTAACAGATACGCAGTATTTT. Protein: CASSRRGGRVTDTQYF.

The rearrangement links TRBV6-6 to TRBJ2-5, with TRBD1 matching 9 bases. V lost 5 bases, J lost 1 base, and 5 bases stayed unmatched. The CDR3 totals 15 residues. Germline V gene lookup returns CDR1 MNHNY and CDR2 SVGAGI (reference sequence). This CDR3 is CASSRPGQGQETQYF. For the CDR3, the DNA is TGTGCCAGCAGTCGCCCGGGACAGGGCCAAGAGACCCAGTACTTC.

Ten or more counts support this clonotype. V and J are TRBV9 and TRBJ1-2; TRBD1 aligns across 9 bases. Germline CDR1 is SGDLS and CDR2 is YYNGEE. Unmatched junction bases numbered 11, after V lost 3 bases and J lost 2 bases. The CDR3 is made up of 17 amino acids. CDR3 coding DNA: TGTGCCAGCAGCGACCCCGACGGGGGGACAGGGAACTATGGCTACACCTTC. As protein: CASSDPDGGTGNYGYTF.

This chain connects TRBV5-1 to TRBJ2-7, with 7 bases lining up with TRBD1. V lost 6 bases, J lost 2 bases, and 11 bases stayed unmatched. Germline values: CDR1 SGHRS, CDR2 YFSETQ. The CDR3 has 15 residues. The CDR3: CASTPRQGRTYEQYF. CDR3 in DNA: TGCGCCAGCACCCCTCGACAGGGTCGAACCTACGAGCAGTACTTC. Complete variable domain (other parts from reference TRBV5-1 and TRBJ2-7): KAGVTQTPRYLIKTRGQQVTLSCSPISGHRSVSWYQQTPGQGLQFLFEYFSETQRNKGNFPGRFSGRQFSNSRSEMNVSTLELGDSALYLCASTPRQGRTYEQYFGPGTRLTVT.

This clonotype came up many times. The chain has TRBV18 and TRBJ2-5, with 11 bases identical to TRBD1. Per germline, CDR1 KGHSH and CDR2 LQKENI. This CDR3 comprises 15 residues. J lost 5 bases, V lost 3 bases, and 5 bases had no gene match. The CDR3 bases are TGTGCCAGCTCACCCAGGACAGGGGGCATGGAGACCCAGTACTTC. Encoded protein: CASSPRTGGMETQYF.

This clonotype was recorded a few times. The chain carries TRBV9 and TRBJ2-7; TRBD2 is a possible D gene (6 bases). Trimming pared 0 bases from V and 6 bases from J, leaving 16 bases between. Germline V CDR1 and CDR2: SGDLS, YYNGEE. The CDR3 loop spans 15 amino acids. CDR3 DNA: TGTGCCAGCAGCGTAGCTGGGACTCCCAGTTCCGAGCAGTACTTC. Translating it yields CASSVAGTPSSEQYF.

In regard to this clonotype: A much larger clone differs by one base, so this may be a read error. The V call is TRBV6-2 or TRBV6-3, the J call TRBJ1-1; maybe TRBD1 (5 bases). Germline lookup yields CDR1 MNHEY and CDR2 SVGEGT. This CDR3 spans 17 amino acids. Trimming took 7 bases from V and 6 from J, leaving 27 bases between them. CDR3: CASTERRQGGSGSEAFF. For the CDR3, the DNA is TGTGCCAGCACCGAAAGGCGGCAGGGTGGTTCTGGCTCTGAAGCTTTCTTT.

In its sample, this clonotype was seen many times. The chain couples TRBV6-5 to TRBJ2-5; D ambiguous. V lost 5 bases to trimming and J lost 5 bases, with 12 bases between them. Germline V gives CDR1 MNHEY, CDR2 SVGAGI. The CDR3 totals 13 residues. The CDR3 DNA is TGTGCCAGCAGTCGGGCCCGAAGGGAGACCCAGTACTTC. It codes for CASSRARRETQYF.

This clonotype occurred many times. The rearrangement links TRBV28 to TRBJ2-1; 8 bases line up with TRBD2. Trimming took 2 bases from V and 3 from J; bases not matched to a gene: 3. Germline values: CDR1 MDHEN, CDR2 SYDVKM. CDR3 length equals 15 residues. The CDR3 coding sequence is TGTGCCAGCAGTTTAGGGACTAGTGACTACAATGAGCAGTTCTTC. This encodes CASSLGTSDYNEQFF.

This clonotype has a count of ten or more. The chain links TRBV7-2 to TRBJ2-7; 9 nucleotides line up with TRBD1. The V gene's germline CDR1 is SGHTA and CDR2 FQGNSA. This CDR3 comprises 15 residues. V dropped 2 bases and J dropped 6; count of bases not matched to a gene: 8. The CDR3 is CASSLRGQGWGEQYF. The CDR3 DNA sequence: TGTGCCAGCAGCTTAAGGGGACAGGGTTGGGGCGAGCAGTACTTC. The full variable domain, completed using reference TRBV7-2 and TRBJ2-7, is GAGVSQSPSNKVTEKGKDVELRCDPISGHTALYWYRQSLGQGLEFLIYFQGNSAPDKSGLPSDRFSAERTGGSVSTLTIQRTQQEDSAVYLCASSLRGQGWGEQYFGPGTRLTVT.